The rows below give T cell receptor beta chains drawn from one sample of a study of T cells after yellow fever vaccination. Each CDR3 protein gets one entry after TCRdb re-called the 5' RACE reads with MiXCR. The sample contains hundreds of thousands of distinct CDR3 sequences, 21% of which appear only once. The sequences come from PBMCs, collected around 3 weeks after the first yellow fever vaccination. Receptors were obtained from a man younger than 35 who received the YFV17D yellow fever vaccine. Each CDR3 is given with its conserved first and last residue. The D gene is left open where the match is weak. Clone size appears in some rows only: once, few, many, or a class for an expanded clone.

j_gene: TRBJ2-1
d_gene: NA
v_gene: TRBV7-9
abundance: NA
CDR3aa: CAMGPGGYNEQFF
CDR3nt: TGTGCCATGGGCCCCGGGGGCTACAATGAGCAGTTCTTC

j_gene: TRBJ1-2
d_gene: NA
v_gene: TRBV12-3/TRBV12-4
abundance: few
CDR3aa: CASRPTGGYGYTF
CDR3nt: TGTGCCAGCAGACCCACAGGTGGCTATGGCTACACCTTC

j_gene: TRBJ2-1
d_gene: NA
v_gene: TRBV20-1
abundance: NA
CDR3aa: CSARGAAAGSYNEQFF
CDR3nt: TGCAGTGCTAGAGGCGCTGCCGCAGGCTCCTACAATGAGCAGTTCTTC

j_gene: TRBJ2-1
d_gene: TRBD2
v_gene: TRBV20-1
abundance: few
CDR3aa: CSARLAENNEQFF
CDR3nt: TGCAGTGCTCGACTAGCGGAAAACAATGAGCAGTTCTTC

j_gene: TRBJ2-2
d_gene: NA
v_gene: TRBV9
abundance: NA
CDR3aa: CASRTGLVTGELFF
CDR3nt: TGTGCCAGCAGGACAGGATTGGTTACCGGGGAGCTGTTTTTT

j_gene: TRBJ2-3
d_gene: TRBD2
v_gene: TRBV4-3
abundance: NA
CDR3aa: CASSQEAGYTQYF
CDR3nt: TGCGCCAGCAGCCAGGAAGCGGGGTATACGCAGTATTTT

j_gene: TRBJ2-7
d_gene: TRBD2
v_gene: TRBV10-2
abundance: NA
CDR3aa: CATKAGGADEQYF
CDR3nt: TGCGCCACCAAGGCCGGGGGGGCAGACGAGCAGTACTTC

j_gene: TRBJ1-2
d_gene: NA
v_gene: TRBV4-1
abundance: NA
CDR3aa: CASSQDPGDIGYTF
CDR3nt: TGCGCCAGCAGCCAAGATCCGGGGGATATCGGCTACACCTTC

j_gene: TRBJ2-6
d_gene: NA
v_gene: TRBV7-6
abundance: NA
CDR3aa: CASSFRPPSGANVLTF
CDR3nt: TGTGCCAGCAGCTTCAGGCCCCCCTCTGGGGCCAACGTCCTGACTTTC

j_gene: TRBJ2-6
d_gene: TRBD1
v_gene: TRBV13
abundance: NA
CDR3aa: CASSWRQGKTSGANVLTF
CDR3nt: TGTGCCAGCAGCTGGCGACAGGGGAAGACCTCTGGGGCCAACGTCCTGACTTTC

j_gene: TRBJ2-7
d_gene: TRBD2
v_gene: TRBV7-7
abundance: many
CDR3aa: CASSPTSGAYEQYF
CDR3nt: TGTGCCAGCAGCCCAACTAGCGGGGCCTACGAGCAGTACTTC

j_gene: TRBJ1-2
d_gene: NA
v_gene: TRBV5-4
abundance: NA
CDR3aa: CASSLAGQTYGYTF
CDR3nt: TGTGCCAGCAGCTTGGCGGGTCAGACTTATGGCTACACCTTC

j_gene: TRBJ2-5
d_gene: TRBD2
v_gene: TRBV5-1
abundance: few
CDR3aa: CASSSLSGAGETQYF
CDR3nt: TGCGCCAGCAGCTCCCTTAGCGGGGCGGGAGAGACCCAGTACTTC

j_gene: TRBJ2-6
d_gene: NA
v_gene: TRBV28
abundance: NA
CDR3aa: CATNRDEANVLTF
CDR3nt: TGTGCCACCAACCGGGATGAGGCCAACGTCCTGACTTTC

j_gene: TRBJ2-1
d_gene: NA
v_gene: TRBV27
abundance: few
CDR3aa: CASSRTTSKNEQFF
CDR3nt: TGTGCCAGCAGCCGAACTACTAGCAAAAATGAGCAGTTCTTC

j_gene: TRBJ2-1
d_gene: NA
v_gene: TRBV10-3
abundance: few
CDR3aa: CATKNPTTGGSYNEQFF
CDR3nt: TGTGCCACCAAAAACCCTACCACGGGGGGCTCTTACAATGAGCAGTTCTTC

j_gene: TRBJ2-2
d_gene: NA
v_gene: TRBV13
abundance: NA
CDR3aa: CASSLRIPNTGELFF
CDR3nt: TGTGCCAGCAGCTTACGGATTCCAAACACCGGGGAGCTGTTTTTT

j_gene: TRBJ1-3
d_gene: NA
v_gene: TRBV5-1
abundance: many
CDR3aa: CASSRDFVGNTIYF
CDR3nt: TGCGCCAGCAGCAGGGACTTCGTCGGAAACACCATATATTTT

j_gene: TRBJ1-1
d_gene: NA
v_gene: TRBV12-3/TRBV12-4
abundance: few
CDR3aa: CASSMDPNTEAFF
CDR3nt: TGTGCCAGCAGCATGGATCCGAACACTGAAGCTTTCTTT

j_gene: TRBJ1-6
d_gene: NA
v_gene: TRBV7-2
abundance: NA
CDR3aa: CASSTPGASYNSPLHF
CDR3nt: TGTGCCAGCAGCACGCCAGGGGCCTCCTATAATTCACCCCTCCACTTT

j_gene: TRBJ2-2
d_gene: NA
v_gene: TRBV4-1
abundance: few
CDR3aa: CASSQGRDTGELFF
CDR3nt: TGCGCCAGCAGCCAGGGAAGGGATACCGGGGAGCTGTTTTTT

j_gene: TRBJ1-1
d_gene: NA
v_gene: TRBV14
abundance: NA
CDR3aa: CASSQQHLNTEAFF
CDR3nt: TGTGCCAGCAGCCAGCAACACTTGAACACTGAAGCTTTCTTT

j_gene: TRBJ2-7
d_gene: TRBD1
v_gene: TRBV20-1
abundance: few
CDR3aa: CSARGSRGQGSGEQYF
CDR3nt: TGCAGTGCTAGAGGAAGCCGGGGACAGGGATCGGGCGAGCAGTACTTC

j_gene: TRBJ1-6
d_gene: NA
v_gene: TRBV27
abundance: NA
CDR3aa: CASSHTSHNQGSPLHF
CDR3nt: TGTGCCAGCAGCCACACAAGCCACAACCAGGGTTCACCCCTCCACTTT

j_gene: TRBJ1-1
d_gene: NA
v_gene: TRBV14
abundance: NA
CDR3aa: CASSQVGRGMGPNTEAFF
CDR3nt: TGTGCCAGCAGCCAAGTCGGCAGGGGAATGGGTCCAAACACTGAAGCTTTCTTT

j_gene: TRBJ2-2
d_gene: NA
v_gene: TRBV11-1
abundance: NA
CDR3aa: CASANLELIGVRHGELFF
CDR3nt: TGTGCCAGCGCAAACCTCGAATTGATAGGGGTTCGACACGGGGAGCTGTTTTTT

j_gene: TRBJ1-2
d_gene: NA
v_gene: TRBV19
abundance: few
CDR3aa: CASSVGGYYGYTF
CDR3nt: TGTGCCAGTAGTGTCGGGGGGTACTATGGCTACACCTTC

j_gene: TRBJ1-5
d_gene: TRBD1
v_gene: TRBV11-1
abundance: few
CDR3aa: CASSLGEGTGLSNQPQHF
CDR3nt: TGTGCCAGCAGCTTAGGAGAGGGGACAGGGTTGAGCAATCAGCCCCAGCATTTT

j_gene: TRBJ1-1
d_gene: NA
v_gene: TRBV10-3
abundance: few
CDR3aa: CAIGVRDGAEAFF
CDR3nt: TGTGCCATCGGGGTGCGCGACGGGGCTGAAGCTTTCTTT

j_gene: TRBJ2-2
d_gene: TRBD1
v_gene: TRBV7-9
abundance: NA
CDR3aa: CASSLPGTVNTGELFF
CDR3nt: TGTGCCAGCAGCTTACCCGGGACAGTGAACACCGGGGAGCTGTTTTTT

j_gene: TRBJ2-2
d_gene: TRBD1
v_gene: TRBV18
abundance: few
CDR3aa: CASSPTAPGQGAGELFF
CDR3nt: TGTGCCAGCTCGCCAACAGCGCCGGGACAGGGGGCCGGGGAGCTGTTTTTT

j_gene: TRBJ2-2
d_gene: TRBD1
v_gene: TRBV24-1
abundance: few
CDR3aa: CATSDVRDRNTGELFF
CDR3nt: TGTGCCACCAGTGATGTCCGGGACAGGAACACCGGGGAGCTGTTTTTT

j_gene: TRBJ2-1
d_gene: TRBD2
v_gene: TRBV5-1
abundance: NA
CDR3aa: CASSRRGDGYNEQFF
CDR3nt: TGCGCCAGCAGCCGCCGGGGGGACGGGTACAATGAGCAGTTCTTC

j_gene: TRBJ1-6
d_gene: NA
v_gene: TRBV6-2/TRBV6-3
abundance: NA
CDR3aa: CASTAGVSPLHF
CDR3nt: TGTGCCAGCACCGCAGGGGTCTCACCCCTCCACTTT

j_gene: TRBJ2-1
d_gene: NA
v_gene: TRBV1
abundance: few
CDR3aa: CTSSPHIETSGNNEQFF
CDR3nt: TGCACCAGCAGCCCCCATATAGAGACTAGCGGTAACAATGAGCAGTTCTTC

j_gene: TRBJ2-5
d_gene: NA
v_gene: TRBV5-4
abundance: few
CDR3aa: CASSPGPEETQYF
CDR3nt: TGTGCCAGCAGCCCAGGGCCCGAAGAGACCCAGTACTTC

j_gene: TRBJ2-1
d_gene: NA
v_gene: TRBV4-3
abundance: NA
CDR3aa: CASSHDDLGNDNEQFF
CDR3nt: TGCGCCAGCAGCCACGATGACCTTGGGAATGACAATGAGCAGTTCTTC

j_gene: TRBJ2-5
d_gene: NA
v_gene: TRBV2
abundance: NA
CDR3aa: CASSETLGRETQYF
CDR3nt: TGTGCCAGCAGTGAAACACTGGGCCGGGAGACCCAGTACTTC

j_gene: TRBJ1-4
d_gene: NA
v_gene: TRBV3-1
abundance: few
CDR3aa: CASSPSRLNEKLFF
CDR3nt: TGTGCCAGCAGCCCCTCTCGACTTAATGAAAAACTGTTTTTT

j_gene: TRBJ2-1
d_gene: NA
v_gene: TRBV20-1
abundance: few
CDR3aa: CSASPIKRAHFYNEQFF
CDR3nt: TGCAGTGCTAGCCCTATAAAGCGGGCTCACTTTTACAATGAGCAGTTCTTC

j_gene: TRBJ1-1
d_gene: NA
v_gene: TRBV4-2
abundance: few
CDR3aa: CASSQEERVTEAFF
CDR3nt: TGTGCCAGCAGCCAAGAGGAAAGGGTTACTGAAGCTTTCTTT

j_gene: TRBJ2-7
d_gene: TRBD1
v_gene: TRBV4-1
abundance: few
CDR3aa: CASSQGRGKYEQYF
CDR3nt: TGCGCCAGCAGCCAAGGCAGGGGGAAGTACGAGCAGTACTTC

j_gene: TRBJ2-3
d_gene: NA
v_gene: TRBV7-9
abundance: many
CDR3aa: CASSLTGRTDTQYF
CDR3nt: TGTGCCAGCAGCTTAACAGGGAGGACAGATACGCAGTATTTT

j_gene: TRBJ2-2
d_gene: NA
v_gene: TRBV5-1
abundance: NA
CDR3aa: CASSLAVETGELFF
CDR3nt: TGCGCCAGCAGCCTGGCCGTCGAGACGGGGGAGCTGTTTTTT

j_gene: TRBJ2-1
d_gene: NA
v_gene: TRBV7-8
abundance: NA
CDR3aa: CASSLASSGPSYNELFF
CDR3nt: TGTGCCAGCAGCTTAGCAAGCTCCGGACCCTCCTACAATGAGCTGTTCTTC